This is a list of T cell receptor beta chains from one sample in a study of OX40 agonist ivuxolimab in advanced cancers. Sequencing used immunoSEQ multiplex PCR; TCRdb keeps in-frame clones, though not all of them. The repertoire consists of 13,000 or so clones, with approximately 80% occurring once and the leading ten covering 25% to 30%. Sequencing used CD4+ or CD8+ T cells sorted from blood, obtained in a trial of the OX40 agonist ivuxolimab. The source of these receptors is an adult with an advanced solid tumor such as melanoma, head and neck, liver or kidney cancer. The CDR3 runs from the conserved cysteine through the conserved F or W. D genes are given only for firm matches. Size is stated for part of the rows, as once, few or many counts, or as a class when the clone is expanded.

V: TRBV11-2; D: TRBD2; size: few; length: 14; J: TRBJ2-3; CDR3: CASSLGGGLAFKYF; DNA: TGTGCCAGCAGCTTAGGGGGGGGACTAGCGTTCAAGTATTTT
V: TRBV5-5; D: TRBD1; size: NA; length: 15; J: TRBJ1-4; CDR3: CASSWTGGRAEKLFF; DNA: TGTGCCAGCAGCTGGACAGGGGGCCGAGCTGAAAAACTGTTTTTT
V: TRBV10-3; D: NA; size: NA; length: 12; J: TRBJ2-1; CDR3: CAISESNNEQFF; DNA: TGTGCCATCAGTGAGTCGAACAATGAGCAGTTCTTC
V: TRBV9; D: TRBD1; size: NA; length: 15; J: TRBJ2-7; CDR3: CASSVGTGMAYEQYF; DNA: TGTGCCAGCAGCGTAGGGACAGGGATGGCCTACGAGCAGTACTTC
V: TRBV11-2; D: NA; size: NA; length: 16; J: TRBJ1-3; CDR3: CASSTPFEFPGNTIYF; DNA: TGTGCCAGCAGCACCCCTTTTGAATTTCCGGGAAACACCATATATTTT
V: TRBV27; D: NA; size: NA; length: 14; J: TRBJ2-5; CDR3: CASKDSNTQETQYF; DNA: TGTGCCAGCAAGGACAGCAATACCCAAGAGACCCAGTACTTC
V: TRBV5-4; D: TRBD1; size: NA; length: 19; J: TRBJ2-5; CDR3: CASSFKSIVWDRVQETQYF; DNA: TGTGCCAGCAGCTTTAAATCAATCGTTTGGGACAGGGTTCAAGAGACCCAGTACTTC
V: TRBV4-1; D: NA; size: NA; length: 18; J: TRBJ1-1; CDR3: CASSQGLLSNRGKTEAFF; DNA: TGCGCCAGCAGCCAAGGGCTGCTATCAAATAGAGGGAAGACTGAAGCTTTCTTT
V: TRBV2; D: NA; size: NA; length: 15; J: TRBJ1-5; CDR3: CASSVETGGNQPQHF; DNA: TGTGCCAGCAGTGTGGAGACAGGCGGCAATCAGCCCCAGCATTTT
V: TRBV27; D: NA; size: NA; length: 11; J: TRBJ1-1; CDR3: CASHGTTEAFF; DNA: TGTGCCAGCCATGGAACCACTGAAGCTTTCTTT
V: TRBV15; D: TRBD1; size: NA; length: 17; J: TRBJ1-5; CDR3: CATSRKGDRGHGQPQHF; DNA: TGTGCCACCAGCAGAAAGGGGGACAGGGGTCACGGTCAGCCCCAGCATTTT
V: TRBV6-6; D: NA; size: few; length: 14; J: TRBJ2-2; CDR3: CASSYLTNTGELFF; DNA: TGTGCCAGCAGTTACTTAACCAACACCGGGGAGCTGTTTTTT
V: TRBV11-2; D: TRBD2; size: NA; length: 15; J: TRBJ2-1; CDR3: CASNTGTSGYNEQFF; DNA: TGTGCCAGCAACACCGGGACTAGCGGATACAATGAGCAGTTCTTC
V: TRBV27; D: NA; size: medium-sized; length: 17; J: TRBJ1-2; CDR3: CASSPRGGGGANYGYTF; DNA: TGTGCCAGCAGCCCGAGGGGGGGCGGGGGAGCTAACTATGGCTACACCTTC
V: TRBV27; D: NA; size: NA; length: 14; J: TRBJ2-7; CDR3: CASSLGLGSLGQYF; DNA: TGTGCCAGCAGTTTGGGCCTAGGCTCCCTCGGGCAGTACTTC
V: TRBV10-3; D: NA; size: NA; length: 14; J: TRBJ2-2; CDR3: CAIKAEVNTGELFF; DNA: TGTGCCATCAAGGCGGAGGTCAACACCGGGGAGCTGTTTTTT
V: TRBV6-4; D: TRBD2; size: few; length: 14; J: TRBJ2-3; CDR3: CASSDTSGTDTQYF; DNA: TGTGCCAGCAGTGACACTAGCGGCACAGATACGCAGTATTTT
V: TRBV6-5; D: NA; size: NA; length: 13; J: TRBJ2-1; CDR3: CASGASFENEQFF; DNA: TGTGCCAGCGGTGCTAGCTTTGAGAATGAGCAGTTCTTC
V: TRBV25-1; D: NA; size: NA; length: 11; J: TRBJ1-1; CDR3: CASSYDTEAFF; DNA: TGTGCCAGCAGTTACGACACTGAAGCTTTCTTT
V: TRBV6-4; D: NA; size: NA; length: 12; J: TRBJ1-6; CDR3: CASIDVVIPLHF; DNA: TGTGCCAGCATTGACGTGGTGATACCCCTCCACTTT
V: TRBV7-6; D: TRBD1; size: NA; length: 13; J: TRBJ2-7; CDR3: CASSSGQDYEQYF; DNA: TGTGCCAGCAGCTCTGGACAGGACTACGAGCAGTACTTC
V: TRBV4-2; D: TRBD2; size: NA; length: 16; J: TRBJ2-3; CDR3: CASSLGTSGSTDTQYF; DNA: TGTGCCAGCAGCCTAGGGACTAGCGGGAGTACAGATACGCAGTATTTT
V: TRBV27; D: TRBD2; size: NA; length: 14; J: TRBJ2-2; CDR3: CATSSGRVAGELFF; DNA: TGTGCCACCTCTAGCGGGAGAGTCGCCGGGGAGCTGTTTTTT
V: TRBV6-1; D: TRBD1; size: NA; length: 15; J: TRBJ1-5; CDR3: CASTTGAEGGQPQHF; DNA: TGTGCCAGCACTACAGGGGCCGAGGGTGGTCAGCCCCAGCATTTT
V: TRBV4-1; D: NA; size: once; length: 14; J: TRBJ1-2; CDR3: CASSQVTGDYGYTF; DNA: TGCGCCAGCAGCCAAGTGACAGGTGACTATGGCTACACCTTC
V: TRBV7-9; D: NA; size: NA; length: 13; J: TRBJ2-1; CDR3: CASSLAENNEQFF; DNA: TGTGCCAGCAGCTTAGCTGAGAACAATGAGCAGTTCTTC
V: TRBV25-1; D: NA; size: NA; length: 12; J: TRBJ2-2; CDR3: CASSFDTGELFF; DNA: TGTGCCAGCAGTTTCGACACCGGGGAGCTGTTTTTT
V: TRBV9; D: NA; size: once; length: 17; J: TRBJ2-6; CDR3: CASSVSFSFSGANVLTF; DNA: TGTGCCAGCAGCGTAAGCTTCAGTTTCTCTGGGGCCAACGTCCTGACTTTC
V: TRBV11-1; D: NA; size: NA; length: 14; J: TRBJ2-7; CDR3: CASSLGPPAYEQYF; DNA: TGTGCCAGCAGCTTAGGCCCCCCAGCTTACGAGCAGTACTTC
V: TRBV27; D: NA; size: few; length: 14; J: TRBJ1-1; CDR3: CASSISTGNTEAFF; DNA: TGTGCCAGCAGTATCTCGACAGGAAACACTGAAGCTTTCTTT
V: TRBV12-5; D: TRBD1; size: NA; length: 20; J: TRBJ2-1; CDR3: CASGPSRGQGTSSSYNEQFF; DNA: TGTGCTAGTGGACCTTCTCGGGGACAGGGAACGTCTAGCTCCTACAATGAGCAGTTCTTC
V: TRBV9; D: NA; size: NA; length: 14; J: TRBJ2-1; CDR3: CASSVEVSYNEQFF; DNA: TGTGCCAGCAGCGTAGAAGTGTCCTACAATGAGCAGTTCTTC
V: TRBV11-2; D: TRBD2; size: NA; length: 16; J: TRBJ2-1; CDR3: CASSLPLLGGRNEQFF; DNA: TGTGCCAGCAGCTTACCCCTCCTGGGCGGGAGGAATGAGCAGTTCTTC
V: TRBV2; D: TRBD1; size: NA; length: 17; J: TRBJ2-1; CDR3: CASSGGQGSSSYNEQFF; DNA: TGTGCCAGCAGTGGGGGACAGGGTTCGAGCTCCTACAATGAGCAGTTCTTC
V: TRBV6-1; D: NA; size: NA; length: 14; J: TRBJ2-7; CDR3: CASRDWRRTYEQYF; DNA: TGTGCCAGCCGTGACTGGAGGCGGACCTACGAGCAGTACTTC
V: TRBV28; D: NA; size: NA; length: 13; J: TRBJ1-5; CDR3: CASVEVGNQPQHF; DNA: TGTGCCAGCGTAGAGGTGGGCAATCAGCCCCAGCATTTT
V: TRBV25-1; D: NA; size: medium-sized; length: 15; J: TRBJ2-2; CDR3: CASAERKVNTGELFF; DNA: TGTGCCAGCGCAGAAAGAAAAGTGAACACCGGGGAGCTGTTTTTT
V: TRBV18; D: TRBD1; size: NA; length: 16; J: TRBJ1-1; CDR3: CASSRLAQGPGTEAFF; DNA: TGTGCCAGCTCACGATTAGCACAGGGGCCCGGCACTGAAGCTTTCTTT
V: TRBV6-5; D: NA; size: NA; length: 14; J: TRBJ1-1; CDR3: CASSYTSEYTEAFF; DNA: TGTGCCAGCAGTTACACATCAGAATACACTGAAGCTTTCTTT
V: TRBV4-1; D: NA; size: NA; length: 14; J: TRBJ1-1; CDR3: CASSPGAGSTEAFF; DNA: TGCGCCAGCAGCCCTGGGGCGGGGAGCACTGAAGCTTTCTTT
V: TRBV7-2; D: NA; size: NA; length: 13; J: TRBJ2-7; CDR3: CASSFGSTYEQYF; DNA: TGTGCCAGCAGCTTCGGCAGCACCTACGAGCAGTACTTC
V: TRBV7-3; D: NA; size: NA; length: 12; J: TRBJ1-2; CDR3: CASSPRAGDLTF; DNA: TGTGCCAGCAGCCCAAGAGCCGGGGACCTGACCTTC
V: TRBV4-1; D: TRBD1; size: NA; length: 14; J: TRBJ1-6; CDR3: CASSRQGGNSPLHF; DNA: TGCGCCAGCAGCCGACAGGGGGGAAATTCACCCCTCCACTTT
V: TRBV28; D: NA; size: NA; length: 15; J: TRBJ1-4; CDR3: CASSLAARTSEKLFF; DNA: TGTGCCAGCAGTTTAGCCGCCCGGACCTCTGAAAAACTGTTTTTT
V: TRBV5-1; D: TRBD2; size: NA; length: 13; J: TRBJ2-1; CDR3: CASSLSGGFEQFF; DNA: TGCGCCAGCAGCTTAAGCGGGGGGTTTGAGCAGTTCTTC
V: TRBV25-1; D: NA; size: NA; length: 16; J: TRBJ1-2; CDR3: CASSGVGGGGSYGYTF; DNA: TGTGCCAGCAGTGGTGTCGGGGGAGGAGGCTCCTATGGCTACACCTTC
V: TRBV27; D: NA; size: NA; length: 13; J: TRBJ2-7; CDR3: CASSPSETYEQYF; DNA: TGTGCCAGCAGCCCCTCTGAAACCTACGAGCAGTACTTC
V: TRBV20-1; D: NA; size: few; length: 11; J: TRBJ1-1; CDR3: CSARTGIEAFF; DNA: TGCAGTGCCCGAACAGGGATTGAAGCTTTCTTT
V: TRBV19; D: NA; size: NA; length: 11; J: TRBJ1-1; CDR3: CASTDNTEAFF; DNA: TGTGCCAGTACCGATAACACTGAAGCTTTCTTT
V: TRBV18; D: TRBD2; size: NA; length: 17; J: TRBJ2-7; CDR3: CASSQYGLADQPYEQYF; DNA: TGTGCCAGCTCACAATATGGACTAGCGGATCAACCCTACGAGCAGTACTTC
V: TRBV10-3; D: TRBD1; size: NA; length: 16; J: TRBJ1-5; CDR3: CAISESSQGANQPQHF; DNA: TGTGCCATCAGTGAGTCTTCACAGGGGGCAAATCAGCCCCAGCATTTT
V: TRBV10-3; D: TRBD1; size: NA; length: 14; J: TRBJ2-7; CDR3: CASKGASPSYEQYF; DNA: TGTGCCTCGAAGGGGGCCTCTCCCTCCTACGAGCAGTACTTC
V: TRBV28; D: TRBD1; size: NA; length: 16; J: TRBJ1-5; CDR3: CASSANRGGGNQPQHF; DNA: TGTGCCAGCAGTGCCAACAGGGGAGGGGGCAATCAGCCCCAGCATTTT
V: TRBV28; D: NA; size: NA; length: 13; J: TRBJ1-5; CDR3: CASSQGSNQPQHF; DNA: TGTGCCAGCAGCCAGGGCAGCAATCAGCCCCAGCATTTT
V: TRBV27; D: NA; size: NA; length: 14; J: TRBJ2-7; CDR3: CASSFGQGTYEQYF; DNA: TGTGCCAGCAGTTTTGGCCAGGGGACCTACGAGCAGTACTTC
V: TRBV2; D: TRBD1; size: NA; length: 15; J: TRBJ2-1; CDR3: CASSGSQGARSEQFF; DNA: TGTGCCAGCAGTGGGTCGCAGGGGGCGCGGAGTGAGCAGTTCTTC
V: TRBV7-9; D: NA; size: NA; length: 13; J: TRBJ1-3; CDR3: CASSFSSAYTIYF; DNA: TGTGCCAGCAGCTTTTCAAGCGCTTACACCATATATTTT
V: TRBV7-6; D: TRBD2; size: once; length: 18; J: TRBJ2-5; CDR3: CASSSGLAGDLYQETQYF; DNA: TGTGCCAGCAGCTCGGGACTAGCGGGGGACCTGTACCAAGAGACCCAGTACTTC
V: TRBV6-5; D: TRBD1; size: NA; length: 14; J: TRBJ2-7; CDR3: CASSYQDRANEQYF; DNA: TGTGCCAGCAGTTACCAGGACAGGGCCAACGAGCAGTACTTC
V: TRBV11-3; D: NA; size: NA; length: 17; J: TRBJ1-3; CDR3: CASSPDGEGSSGNTIYF; DNA: TGTGCCAGCAGCCCAGATGGGGAGGGCAGCTCTGGAAACACCATATATTTT